This T cell receptor beta chain was documented in a study of blood T cell repertoires in COVID-19 (dated by TCRdb to 2020 to 2022). Concerning the study at large: Samples from collaborators originated in the United States, Italy and Spain and spanned both the acute and convalescent phases of COVID-19. The prospective study material was composed of cDNA or gDNA derived from T cells, B-cell-depleted T cells, or PBMCs. Subjects who had been exposed to COVID-19, were actively infected with it, or had recovered from it provided the deeply sampled blood TCRbeta repertoires that made up the dataset. A freely available public database, intended as a resource for researchers studying the immune response to SARS-CoV-2, is where the repertoires were released. The samples were drawn from the first 160 participants of the ongoing ImmuneRACE study and from over a thousand subjects provided by 6 global collaborators. Sample metadata almost always included a de-identified subject ID, COVID-19 status, age in years and sex. Where HLA class I and class II types were available, the types were taken from metadata supplied by the sample provider, not from assay-based typing.

General findings and caveats noted by the study authors: The quantity of clinical and demographic metadata differed by source and by participant and was supplied without curation.

Whole blood was collected in K2EDTA tubes by collaborating institutions according to the institutions' own protocols. Collaborator samples were shipped for TCRbeta analysis as frozen whole blood, isolated PBMCs, or DNA extracted from either sample type. V is pared back by 6 bases and J by 5 bases, with 13 bases lying between the germline termini. CDR1 and CDR2, per the germline V gene, are KGHSH and LQKENI. Counted from cysteine to phenylalanine, this CDR3 has 14 amino acids. Of the read, only the CDR3 DNA is kept; its 42 bases are in frame from base 1. About this clone itself: Its antigen is unknown. Per-base quality was not reported, and no clone a single base away is much larger than it.

The immunoSEQ Assay, a bias-controlled multiplex PCR, was used to amplify TCRbeta CDR3 regions from genomic DNA. Per the original workflow: The number of nucleated cells in each sample was estimated by amplification of reference gene primers within the assay. To quantify the absolute abundance of each unique TCRbeta CDR3 rearrangement, sequence reads were collapsed and filtered. For each sample, productive Simpson clonality was calculated as the square root of Simpson's diversity index over productive rearrangements. TCRdb carries this immuneACCESS record with in-frame sequences only. Its versions omit some clonotypes, under half of them owing to an unresolved V gene in the studies checked, with the rest unexplained. The D gene and trimming were derived from the DNA, and the V and J assignments and clone size from that table. Counted in this sample were about 190,000 clones; approximately 90% of them appeared once. Together, the top ten hold about 2.1% of the sample.

The rearranged chain carries TRBV18 and TRBJ2-2, and perhaps TRBD1 as D gene, on 6 matching bases. This TCR was sampled from a man between 70 and 80 years old with active or convalescent COVID-19. The sample consisted of peripheral blood. Here is the DNA: TGTGCCAGCTCGTCAGGACAGTTAACCGGGGAGCTGTTTTTT. The encoded protein is CASSSGQLTGELFF.